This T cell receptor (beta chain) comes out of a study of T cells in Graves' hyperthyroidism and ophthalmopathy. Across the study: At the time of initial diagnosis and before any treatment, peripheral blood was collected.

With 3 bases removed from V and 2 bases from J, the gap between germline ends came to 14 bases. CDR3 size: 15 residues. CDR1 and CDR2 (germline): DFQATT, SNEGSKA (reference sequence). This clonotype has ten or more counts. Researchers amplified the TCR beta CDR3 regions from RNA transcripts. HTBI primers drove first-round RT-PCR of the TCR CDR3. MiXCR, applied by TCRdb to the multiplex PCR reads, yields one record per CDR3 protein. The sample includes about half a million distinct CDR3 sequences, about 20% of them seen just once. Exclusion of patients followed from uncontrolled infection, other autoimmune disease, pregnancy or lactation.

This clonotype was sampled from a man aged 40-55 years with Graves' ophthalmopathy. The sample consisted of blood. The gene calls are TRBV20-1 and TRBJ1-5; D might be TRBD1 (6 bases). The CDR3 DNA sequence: TGCAGTGCTAGGACAGGAGGGGTTGGCAATCAGCCCCAGCATTTT. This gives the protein CSARTGGVGNQPQHF.